This T cell receptor (beta chain) was sequenced in a study of beta chain features in type 1 diabetes. General study findings and limits: Among patients with Type 1 diabetes, TCRB CDR3s were moderately but significantly shorter in every one of the four CD4+ subsets.

In the case of this clone: Its cognate antigen is unknown.

Trimming left V 6 bases short and J 3 bases short, with 13 bases between. This CDR3 contains 15 residues. Germline lookup yields CDR1 SGHRS and CDR2 YFSETQ. Every isolated RNA sample was fully reverse transcribed, so sequencing captured expressed TCRB transcripts. Clones were read by immunoSEQ multiplex PCR, and TCRdb kept only the in-frame ones, dropping some. The sample lists some 160,000 clones; around 9.7% were seen once. This TCR was sampled from a woman in her twenties or thirties with type 1 diabetes. Sequencing input: central memory CD4+ T cells from blood. The V call is TRBV5-1, the J call TRBJ2-6, with D unclear. This CDR3 reads CASMESLGGANVLTF. CDR3 sequence (DNA): TGCGCCAGCATGGAAAGTCTAGGTGGGGCCAACGTCCTGACTTTC.